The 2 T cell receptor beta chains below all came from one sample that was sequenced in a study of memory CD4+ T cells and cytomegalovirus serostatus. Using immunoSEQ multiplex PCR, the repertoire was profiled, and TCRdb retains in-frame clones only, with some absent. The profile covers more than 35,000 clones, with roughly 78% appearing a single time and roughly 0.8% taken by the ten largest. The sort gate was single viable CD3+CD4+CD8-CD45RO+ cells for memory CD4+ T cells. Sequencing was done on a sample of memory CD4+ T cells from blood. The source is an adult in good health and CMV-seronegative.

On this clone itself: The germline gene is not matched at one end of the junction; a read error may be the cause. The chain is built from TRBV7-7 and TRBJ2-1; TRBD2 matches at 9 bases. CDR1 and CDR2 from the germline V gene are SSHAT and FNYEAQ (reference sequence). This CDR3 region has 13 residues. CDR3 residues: CASSLAGAYEQFF. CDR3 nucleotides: TGTGCTAGCAGCTTAGCGGGGGCGTATGAGCAGTTCTTC.

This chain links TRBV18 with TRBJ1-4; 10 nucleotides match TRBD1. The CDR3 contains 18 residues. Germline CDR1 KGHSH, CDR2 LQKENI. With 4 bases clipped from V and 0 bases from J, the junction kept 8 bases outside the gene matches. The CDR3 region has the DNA TGTGCCAGCTCACAACGGGACAGGGGCTTTGCAACTAATGAAAAACTGTTTTTT. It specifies CASSQRDRGFATNEKLFF. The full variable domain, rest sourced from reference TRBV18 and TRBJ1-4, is NAGVMQNPRHLVRRRGQEARLRCSPMKGHSHVYWYRQLPEEGLKFMVYLQKENIIDESGMPKERFSAEFPKEGPSILRIQQVVRGDSAAYFCASSQRDRGFATNEKLFFGSGTQLSVL.